This T cell receptor (beta chain) was sequenced in a study of cytomegalovirus exposure and HLA in healthy donors. At the level of the study: Unique TCR beta sequences numbering approximately 120 million came from about 179 million T cells in an earlier analysis.

CDR1 and CDR2 from the germline V gene are KGHSH and LQKENI. J was trimmed by 5 bases and V by 6 bases; bases with no gene match: 10. The CDR3 loop spans 15 amino acids. Worth noting for this clone: This sample includes further DNA sequences coding for the same CDR3.

Use of 60 Vbeta and 13 Jbeta primers characterized the PCR. The assay was immunoSEQ multiplex PCR, and TCRdb's table has in-frame clones only and misses some. The sample shows approximately 170,000 clones, just over 75% of them seen only once. Sequenced sample: PBMCs. This TCR derives from a middle-aged woman in good health and CMV-seronegative. The chain has TRBV18 and TRBJ1-5, with 7 bases matching TRBD1. DNA of the CDR3: TGTGCCAGCTCGGGTGGGACAGCTGAATATCAGCCCCAGCATTTT. This gives the protein CASSGGTAEYQPQHF.